Included here is one T cell receptor (beta chain) sequence, with context. This sample stems from a study of blood T cell repertoires in COVID-19. The ends were cut back, 1 base at V and 1 base at J, with 12 bases in the middle. From germline, CDR1 is SGHAT and CDR2 FQNNGV. CDR3 size: 16 residues. TCRdb keeps only in-frame clones here, not all; method: immunoSEQ multiplex PCR. The sample includes about 130,000 clones, about 80% of them seen just once. V and J are TRBV11-2 and TRBJ2-3; perhaps TRBD2 as D (5 bases). Sequenced material: peripheral blood. The origin of this receptor is a woman of 80 years or more with acute or convalescent COVID-19. The CDR3 sequence: CASSLVLVVGTDTQYF. CDR3 in DNA: TGTGCCAGCAGCTTAGTACTAGTGGTCGGCACAGATACGCAGTATTTT.